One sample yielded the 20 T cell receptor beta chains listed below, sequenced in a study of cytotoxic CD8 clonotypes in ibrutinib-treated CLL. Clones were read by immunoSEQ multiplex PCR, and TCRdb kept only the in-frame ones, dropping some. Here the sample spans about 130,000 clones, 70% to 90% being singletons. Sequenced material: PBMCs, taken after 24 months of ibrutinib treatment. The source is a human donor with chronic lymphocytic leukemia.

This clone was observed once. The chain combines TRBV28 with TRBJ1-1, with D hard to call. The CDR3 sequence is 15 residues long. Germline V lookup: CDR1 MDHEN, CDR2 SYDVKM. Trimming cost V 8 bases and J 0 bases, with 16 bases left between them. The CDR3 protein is CASYRPISMNTEAFF. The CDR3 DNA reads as TGTGCCAGCTACAGACCGATCTCAATGAACACTGAAGCTTTCTTT.

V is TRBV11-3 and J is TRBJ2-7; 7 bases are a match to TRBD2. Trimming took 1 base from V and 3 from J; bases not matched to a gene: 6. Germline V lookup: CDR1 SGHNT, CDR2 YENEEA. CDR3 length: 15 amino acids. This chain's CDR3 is CASSLGGGYGYEQYF. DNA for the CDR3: TGTGCCAGCAGCTTAGGGGGAGGGTATGGCTACGAGCAGTACTTC.

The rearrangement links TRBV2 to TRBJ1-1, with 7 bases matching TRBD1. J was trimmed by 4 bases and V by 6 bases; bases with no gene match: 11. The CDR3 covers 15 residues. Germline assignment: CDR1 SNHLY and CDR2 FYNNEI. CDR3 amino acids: CASSELGTVGTEAFF. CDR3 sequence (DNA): TGTGCCAGCAGCGAACTCGGGACAGTCGGCACTGAAGCTTTCTTT.

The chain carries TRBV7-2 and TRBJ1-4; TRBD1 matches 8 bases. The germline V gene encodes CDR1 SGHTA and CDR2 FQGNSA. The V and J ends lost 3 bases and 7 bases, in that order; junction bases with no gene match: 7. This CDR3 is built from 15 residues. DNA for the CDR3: TGTGCCAGCAGCTTTGACAGGGGAGGGGGTGAAAAACTGTTTTTT. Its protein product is CASSFDRGGGEKLFF.

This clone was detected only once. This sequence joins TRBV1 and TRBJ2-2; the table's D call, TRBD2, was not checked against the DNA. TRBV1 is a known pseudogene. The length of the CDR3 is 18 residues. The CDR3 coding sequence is TGCACCAGCAGCCAATTCCCGGGAGGGCAGGTAGGCACCGGGGAGCTGTTTTTT. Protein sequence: CTSSQFPGGQVGTGELFF.

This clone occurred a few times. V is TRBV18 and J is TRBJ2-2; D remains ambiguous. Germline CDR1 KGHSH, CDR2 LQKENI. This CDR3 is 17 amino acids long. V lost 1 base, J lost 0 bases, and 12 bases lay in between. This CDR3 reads CASSPLQSRSNTGELFF. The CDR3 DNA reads TGTGCCAGCTCACCACTTCAGTCTAGATCGAACACCGGGGAGCTGTTTTTT.

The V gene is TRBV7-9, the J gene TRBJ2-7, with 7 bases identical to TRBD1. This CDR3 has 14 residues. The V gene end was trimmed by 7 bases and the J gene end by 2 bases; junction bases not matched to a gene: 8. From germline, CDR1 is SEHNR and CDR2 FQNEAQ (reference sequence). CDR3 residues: CASKPPGGAYEQYF. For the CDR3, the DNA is TGTGCCAGCAAACCTCCAGGGGGAGCCTACGAGCAGTACTTC. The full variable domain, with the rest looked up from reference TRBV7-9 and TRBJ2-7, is DTGVSQNPRHKITKRGQNVTFRCDPISEHNRLYWYRQTLGQGPEFLTYFQNEAQLEKSRLLSDRFSAERPKGSFSTLEIQRTEQGDSAMYLCASKPPGGAYEQYFGPGTRLTVT.

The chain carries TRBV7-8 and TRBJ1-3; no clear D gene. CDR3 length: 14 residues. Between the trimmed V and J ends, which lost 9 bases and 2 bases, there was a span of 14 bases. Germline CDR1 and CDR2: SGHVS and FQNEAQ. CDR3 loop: CASNFPGAGNTIYF. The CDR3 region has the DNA TGTGCCAGTAACTTTCCTGGGGCTGGAAACACCATATATTTT.

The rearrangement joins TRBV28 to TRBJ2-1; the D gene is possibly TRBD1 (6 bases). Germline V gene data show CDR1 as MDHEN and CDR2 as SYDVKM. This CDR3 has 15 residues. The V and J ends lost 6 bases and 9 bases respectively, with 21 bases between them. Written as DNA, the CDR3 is TGTGCCAGCAGCGGTTTTACGGCAGGGGACGGTGAGCAGTTCTTC. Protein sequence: CASSGFTAGDGEQFF.

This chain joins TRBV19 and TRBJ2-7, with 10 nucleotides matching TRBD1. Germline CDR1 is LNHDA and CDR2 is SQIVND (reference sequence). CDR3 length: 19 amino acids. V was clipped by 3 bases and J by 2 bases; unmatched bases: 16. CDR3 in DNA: TGTGCCAGTAGTATGGGGTGGCTAGGACTCGGACAGGGGGCCTACGAGCAGTACTTC. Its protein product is CASSMGWLGLGQGAYEQYF.

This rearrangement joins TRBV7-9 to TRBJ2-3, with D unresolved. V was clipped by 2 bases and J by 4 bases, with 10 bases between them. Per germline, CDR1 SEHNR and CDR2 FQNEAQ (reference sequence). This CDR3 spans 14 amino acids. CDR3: CASSLTVVADTQYF. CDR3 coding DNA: TGTGCCAGCAGCTTAACCGTCGTCGCAGATACGCAGTATTTT.

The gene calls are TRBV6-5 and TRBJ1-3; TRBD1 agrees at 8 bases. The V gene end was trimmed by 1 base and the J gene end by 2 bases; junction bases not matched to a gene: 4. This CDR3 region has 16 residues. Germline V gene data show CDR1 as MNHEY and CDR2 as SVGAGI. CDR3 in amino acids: CASSYLQGAPGNTIYF. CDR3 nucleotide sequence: TGTGCCAGCAGTTACTTGCAGGGGGCGCCTGGAAACACCATATATTTT.

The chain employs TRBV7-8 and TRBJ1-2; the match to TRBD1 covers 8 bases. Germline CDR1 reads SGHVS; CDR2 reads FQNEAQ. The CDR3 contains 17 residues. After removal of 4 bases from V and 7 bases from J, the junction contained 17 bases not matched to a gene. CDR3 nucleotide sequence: TGTGCCAGCAGCTCGAGGACAGGGCGGACCCATATAGTTGGCTACACCTTC. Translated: CASSSRTGRTHIVGYTF. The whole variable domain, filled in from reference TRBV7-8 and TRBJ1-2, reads GAGVSQSPRYKVAKRGQDVALRCDPISGHVSLFWYQQALGQGPEFLTYFQNEAQLDKSGLPSDRFFAERPEGSVSTLKIQRTQQEDSAVYLCASSSRTGRTHIVGYTFGSGTRLTVV.

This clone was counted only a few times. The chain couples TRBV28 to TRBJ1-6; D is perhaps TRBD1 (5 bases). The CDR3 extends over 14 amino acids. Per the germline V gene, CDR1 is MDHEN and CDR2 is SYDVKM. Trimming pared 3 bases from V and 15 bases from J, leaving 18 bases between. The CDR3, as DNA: TGTGCCAGCAGTTTTATGGGGCTATTCCACTTCCTCCACTTT. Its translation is CASSFMGLFHFLHF.

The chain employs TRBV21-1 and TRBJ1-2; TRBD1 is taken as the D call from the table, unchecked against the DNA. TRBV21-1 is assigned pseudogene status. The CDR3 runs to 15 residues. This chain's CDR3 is CASSKDVLSRVGYTF. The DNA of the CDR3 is TGTGCCAGCAGCAAAGATGTGTTGAGCAGGGTTGGCTACACCTTC.

CDR3 in DNA: TGTGCCAGCAGTATTGACAGGGCCCCTAACACCGGGGAGCTGTTTTTT. Translated, it gives CASSIDRAPNTGELFF. The V and J genes are TRBV27 and TRBJ2-2, with 7 bases that match TRBD1. With 5 bases clipped from V and 2 bases from J, the junction kept 8 bases outside the gene matches. The CDR3 totals 16 residues. Germline V gene sequence: CDR1 MNHEY, CDR2 SMNVEV (reference sequence).

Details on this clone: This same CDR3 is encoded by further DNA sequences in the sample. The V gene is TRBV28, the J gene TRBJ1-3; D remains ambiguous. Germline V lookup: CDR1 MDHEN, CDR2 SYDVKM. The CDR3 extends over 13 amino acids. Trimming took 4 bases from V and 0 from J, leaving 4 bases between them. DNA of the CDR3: TGTGCCAGCAGTTCCCCCTCTGGAAACACCATATATTTT. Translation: CASSSPSGNTIYF.

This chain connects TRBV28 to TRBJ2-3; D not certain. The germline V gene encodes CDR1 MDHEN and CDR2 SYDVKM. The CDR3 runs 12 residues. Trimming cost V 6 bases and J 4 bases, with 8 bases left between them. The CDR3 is CASSPSADTQYF. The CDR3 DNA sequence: TGTGCCAGCAGCCCTTCGGCAGATACGCAGTATTTT.

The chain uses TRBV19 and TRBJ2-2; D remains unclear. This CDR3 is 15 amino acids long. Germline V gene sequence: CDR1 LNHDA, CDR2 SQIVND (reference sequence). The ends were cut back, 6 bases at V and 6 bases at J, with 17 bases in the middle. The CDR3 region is CASSPRSKGPGELFF. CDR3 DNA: TGTGCCAGTAGCCCCCGAAGCAAGGGTCCCGGGGAGCTGTTTTTT.

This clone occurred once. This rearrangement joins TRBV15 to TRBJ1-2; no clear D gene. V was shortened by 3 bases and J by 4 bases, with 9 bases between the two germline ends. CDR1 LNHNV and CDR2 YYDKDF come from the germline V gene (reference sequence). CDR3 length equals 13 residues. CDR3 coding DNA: TGTGCCACCAGCAGCTTCAGCGGCTATGGCTACACCTTC. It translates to CATSSFSGYGYTF.